A single sample gave rise to the 29 T cell receptor beta chains below, sequenced in a study of graft-versus-host responses after intestinal transplantation. These TCRs are of unknown antigen specificity. Produced via immunoSEQ multiplex PCR; TCRdb's table is partial and in-frame only. Of just under 50,000 clones listed, 70% to 85% are singletons. Here the sequenced sample was unstimulated CD4+ T cells sorted from spleen or lymph node cells, taken before transplant. These receptors came from a human donor who was the organ donor for an intestinal transplant.

This clone is a singleton in its sample. This chain uses TRBV30 with TRBJ1-1; weak D call: TRBD1 (5 bases). The CDR3 loop spans 18 amino acids. With 0 bases removed from V and 3 bases from J, the gap between germline ends came to 23 bases. Germline lookup yields CDR1 GTSNPN and CDR2 SVGIG (reference sequence). As DNA, the CDR3 is TGTGCCTGGAGTGTAAGGACATGGTATGAGACAGAGGACACTGAAGCTTTCTTT. Translating it yields CAWSVRTWYETEDTEAFF.

This chain connects TRBV10-3 to TRBJ1-1, with D uncertain. V shed 4 bases and J shed 4 bases, with 13 bases lying between them. Germline lookup yields CDR1 ENHRY and CDR2 SYGVKD. The CDR3 loop spans 14 amino acids. The CDR3 DNA reads TGTGCCATCAGTGCGGTAGGGAGCGGCACTGAAGCTTTCTTT. Protein: CAISAVGSGTEAFF.

This chain connects TRBV5-1 to TRBJ1-6; 7 bases are shared with TRBD1. This CDR3 is 14 amino acids long. V dropped 0 bases and J dropped 10; count of bases not matched to a gene: 4. CDR1 is SGHRS, CDR2 YFSETQ, per germline. The CDR3 nucleotides are TGCGCCAGCAGCTTGGACAGAGGGGGCTCACCCCTCCACTTT. Its protein product is CASSLDRGGSPLHF.

J is TRBJ1-2 and V is TRBV7-8, with 7 bases identical to TRBD1. CDR3 length equals 13 residues. Germline-derived CDR1 and CDR2 are SGHVS and FQNEAQ. The junction had 0 bases not matched to a gene; V was cut back by 1 base and J by 4 bases. The CDR3 is CASSLGTGYGYTF. The CDR3 nucleotides read TGTGCCAGCAGCTTAGGGACAGGCTATGGCTACACCTTC.

The CDR3 DNA reads as TGCGCCAGCAGCTTCTACAAGCGGGTCGACTCCTACAATGAGCAGTTCTTC. Its protein product is CASSFYKRVDSYNEQFF. The chain recombines TRBV5-1 with TRBJ2-1, with D perhaps TRBD2 (6 bases). The germline V gene encodes CDR1 SGHRS and CDR2 YFSETQ. The CDR3 sequence is 17 residues long. Trimming took 2 bases from V and 0 from J, leaving 15 bases between them.

This clone was detected once. The rearrangement uses TRBV5-1 and TRBJ2-7, with TRBD2 matching 9 bases. From germline, CDR1 is SGHRS and CDR2 YFSETQ. The length of the CDR3 is 14 residues. Trimming took 7 bases from V and 1 from J; bases not matched to a gene: 6. CDR3 sequence reads: CASGLAGDSYEQYF. CDR3 coding DNA: TGCGCCAGCGGTTTAGCGGGGGATTCCTACGAGCAGTACTTC.

This chain links TRBV29-1 with TRBJ2-7; 10 bases map to TRBD2. In germline, CDR1 is SQVTM, CDR2 ANQGSEA. CDR3 length equals 15 residues. Losses at the gene ends were 4 bases for V and 5 bases for J; bases not matched to a gene: 11. The CDR3 loop is CSVVIQREGRDEQYF. The CDR3 DNA reads as TGCAGCGTTGTGATCCAGCGGGAGGGAAGGGACGAGCAGTACTTC.

V and J are TRBV10-3 and TRBJ2-1; TRBD1 might be the D (6 bases). Germline V lookup: CDR1 ENHRY, CDR2 SYGVKD. With 1 base removed from V and 9 bases from J, the gap between germline ends came to 19 bases. CDR3 length equals 16 residues. The CDR3 coding sequence is TGTGCCATCAGTGAGTTTTTAGGGGGAGTGAGGGGTGAGCAGTTCTTC. Translation gives CAISEFLGGVRGEQFF.

V and J are TRBV2 and TRBJ1-2; 7 nucleotides line up with TRBD1. The CDR3 totals 17 residues. CDR1 and CDR2 from the germline V gene are SNHLY and FYNNEI. V shed 5 bases and J 0 bases; nucleotides not matched to a gene: 12. This CDR3 reads CASSWDSLSLPNYGYTF. The CDR3 DNA sequence: TGTGCCAGCAGTTGGGACAGCCTTAGCTTACCTAACTATGGCTACACCTTC.

This clone was recorded a few times. The J gene is TRBJ2-5, the V gene TRBV5-4; 12 bases align to TRBD2. The J segment lost 2 bases and the V segment lost 3 bases, leaving 2 bases of the junction unmatched. The CDR3 spans 15 residues. Germline V gene sequence: CDR1 SGHNT, CDR2 YYREEE (reference sequence). The CDR3 protein is CASSSGLAGQETQYF. The CDR3 DNA is TGTGCCAGCAGCTCCGGACTAGCGGGGCAAGAGACCCAGTACTTC.

This chain connects TRBV6-1 to TRBJ1-1; 7 bases match TRBD1. This CDR3 contains 12 residues. Germline V gene data show CDR1 as MNHNS and CDR2 as SASEGT. Germline trimming cut 2 bases from V and 7 bases from J; bases unmatched to any gene: 1. The CDR3 is CASSEQGVEAFF. Written as DNA, the CDR3 is TGTGCCAGCAGTGAACAGGGGGTTGAAGCTTTCTTT.

This chain joins TRBV2 and TRBJ2-7; D uncertain. The CDR3 consists of 12 residues. The V end lost 6 bases, the J end lost 1 base, and 7 bases lay between the germline ends. In germline, CDR1 is SNHLY, CDR2 FYNNEI. The DNA for the CDR3 is TGTGCCAGCAGCCCCGCTTCCTACGAGCAGTACTTC. Its protein is CASSPASYEQYF. The whole variable domain, remainder taken from reference TRBV2 and TRBJ2-7, is EPEVTQTPSHQVTQMGQEVILRCVPISNHLYFYWYRQILGQKVEFLVSFYNNEISEKSEIFDDQFSVERPDGSNFTLKIRSTKLEDSAMYFCASSPASYEQYFGPGTRLTVT.

The V and J genes are TRBV27 and TRBJ1-5; tentatively, D is TRBD1 (6 bases). Trimming took 3 bases from V and 6 from J, leaving 12 bases between them. The CDR3 has 14 amino acids. Germline V lookup: CDR1 MNHEY, CDR2 SMNVEV (reference sequence). The CDR3 nucleotides are TGTGCCAGCAGTTTCGGTGGGGGCAGTCAGCCCCAGCATTTT. Its translation: CASSFGGGSQPQHF.

The chain employs TRBV10-2 and TRBJ2-7; D call uncertain. The CDR3 extends over 11 amino acids. Germline V gives CDR1 WSHSY, CDR2 SAAADI. Trimming shortened V by 5 bases and J by 3 bases, and 5 bases separated the two germline ends. For the CDR3, the DNA is TGCGCCAGCAGTATGAGCTACGAGCAGTACTTC. Its translation: CASSMSYEQYF.

This chain links TRBV4-1 with TRBJ1-5, with a tentative D call TRBD1 (5 bases). The V gene lost 2 bases and the J gene lost 2 bases, with 10 bases spanning the gap. Germline values: CDR1 MGHRA, CDR2 YSYEKL. CDR3 length: 15 amino acids. The CDR3 loop is CASSQLTGGNQPQHF. The CDR3 DNA reads TGCGCCAGCAGCCAACTAACGGGGGGCAATCAGCCCCAGCATTTT.

This sequence joins TRBV7-9 and TRBJ1-1; D might be TRBD1 (6 bases). Between the trimmed V and J ends, which lost 5 bases and 3 bases, there was a span of 16 bases. Germline CDR1 reads SEHNR; CDR2 reads FQNEAQ (reference sequence). This CDR3 spans 15 amino acids. CDR3 nucleotide sequence: TGTGCCAGCAGCCCTCAAGGGGGGGCGGACACTGAAGCTTTCTTT. Protein sequence: CASSPQGGADTEAFF.

V usage is TRBV6-6 and J usage is TRBJ2-7; TRBD1 agrees at 7 bases. Germline trimming cut 5 bases from V and 6 bases from J; bases unmatched to any gene: 4. Germline V gene data show CDR1 as MNHNY and CDR2 as SVGAGI (reference sequence). This CDR3 spans 12 amino acids. The CDR3 is CASSIRQGEQYF. In nucleotides, the CDR3 is TGTGCCAGCAGTATTAGACAGGGCGAGCAGTACTTC.

V is TRBV5-1 and J is TRBJ2-3, with D possibly being TRBD1 or TRBD2 (7 bases each). Germline values: CDR1 SGHRS, CDR2 YFSETQ. CDR3 length: 16 amino acids. The V and J ends lost 3 bases and 3 bases respectively, with 17 bases between them. CDR3 residues: CASSSGGTVGTDTQYF. Here the CDR3 DNA reads TGCGCCAGCAGCTCCGGGGGGACAGTAGGGACAGATACGCAGTATTTT.

V usage is TRBV5-1 and J usage is TRBJ2-1, with D unclear. Trimming stripped 0 bases from V and 0 bases from J, with 7 bases between. CDR3 size: 15 residues. CDR1 and CDR2 (germline): SGHRS, YFSETQ. The CDR3 nucleotides are TGCGCCAGCAGCTTGGTAGGGCACTCCTACAATGAGCAGTTCTTC. It encodes CASSLVGHSYNEQFF.

This clone appeared a few times. This chain links TRBV6-1 with TRBJ1-6; the D is unclear. Germline V CDR1 and CDR2: MNHNS, SASEGT. This CDR3 has 13 amino acids. V gave up 5 bases and J gave up 10 bases, with 12 bases separating them. Here the CDR3 DNA reads TGTGCCAGCAGTCCCTTGGCCGAATCACCCCTCCACTTT. This sequence encodes CASSPLAESPLHF.

The chain couples TRBV7-2 to TRBJ2-5; D remains ambiguous. CDR1 is SGHTA and CDR2 is FQGNSA in the germline V gene. This CDR3 has 11 residues. V shed 5 bases and J shed 2 bases, with 3 bases lying between them. CDR3 in DNA: TGTGCCAGCAGCGAGCAAGAGACCCAGTACTTC. It is translated as CASSEQETQYF.

This sequence joins TRBV6-5 and TRBJ1-2; tentatively, D is TRBD1 (6 bases). This CDR3 is built from 13 residues. Germline loops: CDR1 MNHEY, CDR2 SVGAGI. V was trimmed by 0 bases and J by 8 bases, leaving 10 bases between them. For the CDR3, the DNA is TGTGCCAGCAGTTACTCCGGACAGACCGGCTACACCTTC. It translates to CASSYSGQTGYTF.

This sequence joins TRBV19 and TRBJ2-1; TRBD2 might be the D (5 bases). V shed 0 bases and J shed 2 bases, with 8 bases lying between them. Germline V lookup: CDR1 LNHDA, CDR2 SQIVND (reference sequence). The CDR3 is 15 residues long. The CDR3 sequence: CASSIDPGTYNEQFF. DNA for the CDR3: TGTGCCAGTAGTATAGACCCCGGGACCTACAATGAGCAGTTCTTC.

This clone has only one observation. The J gene is TRBJ1-2, the V gene TRBV15, with unresolved D. The germline V and J ends were trimmed by 4 bases and 1 base, with 10 bases remaining between them. The germline V gene encodes CDR1 LNHNV and CDR2 YYDKDF (reference sequence). The CDR3 contains 14 residues. The CDR3 reads CATSMRAVNYGYTF. The CDR3 DNA reads as TGTGCCACCAGCATGCGGGCGGTTAACTATGGCTACACCTTC.

The CDR3 reads CASTPTGFDYGYTF. Written as DNA, the CDR3 is TGTGCCAGCACCCCGACAGGGTTCGACTATGGCTACACCTTC. The chain combines TRBV6-1 with TRBJ1-2; TRBD1 aligns across 7 bases. CDR1 and CDR2 (germline): MNHNS, SASEGT. V lost 7 bases and J lost 3; bases outside the gene matches: 8. The CDR3 totals 14 residues.

The chain has TRBV30 and TRBJ2-7; TRBD2 agrees at 14 bases. The germline gives CDR1 GTSNPN, CDR2 SVGIG (reference sequence). V lost 4 bases, J lost 2 bases, and 16 bases stayed unmatched. The CDR3 consists of 19 residues. Here the CDR3 reads CAWKYGRGLAGVYPYEQYF. In DNA form, the CDR3 reads TGTGCCTGGAAGTATGGGCGGGGACTAGCGGGAGTGTACCCCTACGAGCAGTACTTC.

This clone was seen more than once but under ten times. This chain connects TRBV6-1 to TRBJ2-5; D unclear. The CDR3 length is 14 residues. V lost 5 bases and J 4 bases, leaving 14 bases between the germline ends. CDR1 and CDR2 from the germline V gene are MNHNS and SASEGT. The CDR3 nucleotides are TGTGCCAGCAGTTATCCCCCGGGTGGAGAGACCCAGTACTTC. This translates into CASSYPPGGETQYF.

This chain connects TRBV7-2 to TRBJ2-3, with 11 bases matching TRBD2. CDR3 length: 15 amino acids. The J segment lost 6 bases and the V segment lost 5 bases, leaving 7 bases of the junction unmatched. Germline lookup yields CDR1 SGHTA and CDR2 FQGNSA. The CDR3: CASSTSGGMRDTQYF. The CDR3 DNA follows: TGTGCCAGCAGCACTAGCGGGGGCATGAGGGATACGCAGTATTTT.

The V call is TRBV5-4, the J call TRBJ2-3; 13 bases match TRBD2. CDR1 and CDR2 (germline): SGHNT, YYREEE (reference sequence). J lost 1 base, V lost 0 bases, and 2 bases had no gene match. The CDR3 loop spans 17 amino acids. CDR3 sequence (DNA): TGTGCCAGCAGCTTGGGGGGGACTAGCGGGGGCACAGATACGCAGTATTTT. Protein: CASSLGGTSGGTDTQYF.